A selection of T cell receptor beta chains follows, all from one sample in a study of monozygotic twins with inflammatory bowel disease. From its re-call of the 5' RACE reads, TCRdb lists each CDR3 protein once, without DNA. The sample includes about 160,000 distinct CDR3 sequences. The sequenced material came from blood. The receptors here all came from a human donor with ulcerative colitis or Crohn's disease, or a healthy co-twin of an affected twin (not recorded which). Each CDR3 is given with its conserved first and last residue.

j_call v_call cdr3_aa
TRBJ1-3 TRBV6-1 CASSVSSGNTIYF
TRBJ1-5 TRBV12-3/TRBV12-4 CASSLAGSNQPQHF
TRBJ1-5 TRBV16 CASSQTASNQPQHF
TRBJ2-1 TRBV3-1 CASSQGQGRAYNEQFF
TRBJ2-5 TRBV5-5 CASSRGPAETQYF
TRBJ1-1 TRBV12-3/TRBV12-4 CASSLGELTEAFF
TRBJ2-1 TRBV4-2 CASSQAADHASYNEQFF
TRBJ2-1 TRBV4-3 CASSQAPSGSYNEQFF
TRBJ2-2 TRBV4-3 CASSQSLAGSANTGELFF
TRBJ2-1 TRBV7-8 CASSPTLSSGAYTEQFF
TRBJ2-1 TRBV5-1 CASSLSQYNEQFF
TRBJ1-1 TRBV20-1 CSEGGSTEAFF
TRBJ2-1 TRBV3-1 CATASGIKDEQFF
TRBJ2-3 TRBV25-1 CASSVKKSTDTQYF
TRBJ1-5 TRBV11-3 CASRQGPNQPQHF
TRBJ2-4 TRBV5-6 CASSIGQGNIQYF
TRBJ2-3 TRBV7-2 CASRLAGATDTQYF
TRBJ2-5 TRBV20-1 CSASYQETQYF
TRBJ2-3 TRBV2 CASSEQGGSGIRDTQYF
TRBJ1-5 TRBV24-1 CVSSISNQPQHF
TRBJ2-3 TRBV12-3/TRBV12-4 CASRLTSTDTQYF
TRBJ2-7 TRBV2 CASREIYGQYF
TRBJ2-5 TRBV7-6 CASSPNGLGGQETQYF
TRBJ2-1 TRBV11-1 CASSLPDGGSFVYNEQFF
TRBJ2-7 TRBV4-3 CASSPTGTGLPYEQYF
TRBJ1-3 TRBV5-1 CASSPTGATGNTIYF
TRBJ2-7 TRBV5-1 CASSTDRDEQYF
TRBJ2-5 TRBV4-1 CASSQAGGVFQETQYF
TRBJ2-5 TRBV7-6 CASSPVAYVYQETQYF
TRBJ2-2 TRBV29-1 CSAGWTGELFF
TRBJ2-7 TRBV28 CASSFGVVWQLPSRTLYEQYF
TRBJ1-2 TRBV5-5 CASSLATGGDYGYTF
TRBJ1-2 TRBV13 CASSLQGLPVTF
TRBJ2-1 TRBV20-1 CSARRGRSSYNEQFF
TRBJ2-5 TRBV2 CASGPEETQYF
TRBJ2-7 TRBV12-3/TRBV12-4 CASTAEGQAHEQYF
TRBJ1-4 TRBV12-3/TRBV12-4 CASSFGRRVQNEKLFF
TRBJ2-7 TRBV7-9 CASSFGRNYEQYF
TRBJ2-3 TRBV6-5 CASSYNPGRPDTQYF
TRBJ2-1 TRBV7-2 CASSPRVPTGEQFF
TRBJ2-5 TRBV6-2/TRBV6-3 CAAREGVETQYF
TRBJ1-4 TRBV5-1 CASSFLSDGTTNEKLFF
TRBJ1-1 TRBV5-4 CASSLGGSLMNTEAFF
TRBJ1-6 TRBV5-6 CASSWGQTNSPLHF
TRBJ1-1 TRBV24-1 CATSDLLKVTGKGTEAFF
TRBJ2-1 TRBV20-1 CSALGAGGPYNEQFF
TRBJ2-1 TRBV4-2 CASSQKGASGYNEQFF
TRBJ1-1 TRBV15 CATSSLGRLNTEAFF
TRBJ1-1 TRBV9 CASSIEGGADTEAFF
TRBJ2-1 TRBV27 CASSSIQGTPPEFF
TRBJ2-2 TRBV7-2 CASSPAPGQGYTGELFF
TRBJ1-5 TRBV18 CASSPPGQAYSNQPQHF